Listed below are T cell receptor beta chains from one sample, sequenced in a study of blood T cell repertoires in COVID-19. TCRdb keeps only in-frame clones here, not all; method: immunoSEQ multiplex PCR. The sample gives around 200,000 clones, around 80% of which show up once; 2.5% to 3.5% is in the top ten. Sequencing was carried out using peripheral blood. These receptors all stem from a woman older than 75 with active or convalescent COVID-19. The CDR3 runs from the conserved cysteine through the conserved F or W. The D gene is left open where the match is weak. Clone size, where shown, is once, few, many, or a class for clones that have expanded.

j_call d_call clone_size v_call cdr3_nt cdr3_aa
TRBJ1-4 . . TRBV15 TGTGCCACCAGCAGAACCCCTGGACAGCCGAATGAAAAACTGTTTTTT CATSRTPGQPNEKLFF
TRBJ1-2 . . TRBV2 TGTGCCAGCAGCTCTGAACACGGGTGGGTAGATGGCTACACCTTC CASSSEHGWVDGYTF
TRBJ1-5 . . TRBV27 TGTGCCAGCAGTTTGTTCGGACACTCCAATCAGCCCCAGCATTTT CASSLFGHSNQPQHF
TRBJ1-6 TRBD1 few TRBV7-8 TGTGCCAGCAGCTTAGCGAGGCAGGGGGCGCTCGGTCAGTCCTCACCCCTCCACTTT CASSLARQGALGQSSPLHF
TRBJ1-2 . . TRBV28 TGTGCCAGCAGAACCACAGGAGCCTATGGCTACACCTTC CASRTTGAYGYTF
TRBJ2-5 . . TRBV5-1 TGCGCCAGCAGCCCAGGACATTACCAAGAGACCCAGTACTTC CASSPGHYQETQYF
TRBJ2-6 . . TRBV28 TGTGCCAGCAGTTTTCAGTCTGGGGCCAACGTCCTGACTTTC CASSFQSGANVLTF
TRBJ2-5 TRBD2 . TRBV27 TGTGCCAGCACCGGACTAGCGGGGGGGCGACAGACCCAGTACTTC CASTGLAGGRQTQYF
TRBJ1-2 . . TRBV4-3 TGCGCCAGCAGCCAAGATGAGGGGGAATGGGGCTACACCTTC CASSQDEGEWGYTF
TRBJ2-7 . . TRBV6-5 TGTGCCAGCAGTTATGAGGGCCCCACCTACGAGCAGTACTTC CASSYEGPTYEQYF
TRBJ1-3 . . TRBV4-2 TGTGCCAGCAGCCACGCAGGCTCTGGAAACACCATATATTTT CASSHAGSGNTIYF
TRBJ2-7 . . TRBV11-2 TGTGCCAGCAGCTTAGGGGGGGGCTACTACGAGCAGTACTTC CASSLGGGYYEQYF
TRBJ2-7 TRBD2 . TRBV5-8 TGTGCCAGCAGAACGGGGGGGGTGTTCTACGAGCAGTACTTC CASRTGGVFYEQYF
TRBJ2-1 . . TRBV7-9 TGTGCCAGCAGCTTAGCGGGGCGGAGCTCCTACAATGAGCAGTTCTTC CASSLAGRSSYNEQFF
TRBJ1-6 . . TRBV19 TGTGCCAGTAGTGGGAGATTTAATTCACCCCTCCACTTT CASSGRFNSPLHF
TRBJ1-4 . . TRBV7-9 TGTGCCAGCAGCCGACTGGGTCTGATTAATGAAAAACTGTTTTTT CASSRLGLINEKLFF
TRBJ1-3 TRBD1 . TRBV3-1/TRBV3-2 TGTGCCAGCAGCCAAGATCTGGACAGGGCCCGAAGCACCATATATTTT CASSQDLDRARSTIYF
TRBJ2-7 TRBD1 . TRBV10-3 TGTGCCATCAGAGGACAGGGCTCGACTTACGAGCAGTACTTC CAIRGQGSTYEQYF
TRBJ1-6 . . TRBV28 TGTGCCGGCGGGGCGGGGACCTATAATTCACCCCTCCACTTT CAGGAGTYNSPLHF
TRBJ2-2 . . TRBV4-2 TGTGCCAGCAGCCAAGATAGTAGCGGAGGGAACACCGGGGAGCTGTTTTTT CASSQDSSGGNTGELFF
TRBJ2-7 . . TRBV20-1 TGCAGTGCTAATGACAGTCCCCCCTACGAGCAGTACTTC CSANDSPPYEQYF
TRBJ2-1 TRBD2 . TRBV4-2 TGTGCCAGCAGCCATCAAGCGGGGGGCTTCAATGAGCAGTTCTTC CASSHQAGGFNEQFF
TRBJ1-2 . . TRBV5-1 TGCGCCAGCAGCTTGGGAGGGTACTTGGACTATGGCTACACCTTC CASSLGGYLDYGYTF
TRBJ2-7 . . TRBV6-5 TGTGCCAGCAGTCAACAGGGTGTCTACGAGCAGTACTTC CASSQQGVYEQYF
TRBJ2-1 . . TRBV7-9 TGTGCCAGCAGCCGGGGGATCTCCACCTACAATGAGCAGTTCTTC CASSRGISTYNEQFF
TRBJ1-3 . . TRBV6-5 TGTGCCAGCAGTTACTCTACTGGAAACACCATATATTTT CASSYSTGNTIYF
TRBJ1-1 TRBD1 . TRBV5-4 TGTGCCAGCAGCTTGACCTACCTCGGACAGGGGGAGGCCTTT CASSLTYLGQGEAF
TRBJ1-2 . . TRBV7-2 TGTGCCAGCAGCCTCGACAGATCAGCTAACTATGGCTACACCTTC CASSLDRSANYGYTF
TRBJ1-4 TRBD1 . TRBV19 TGTGCCAGTAGGGAATGGACAGGGAATGAAAAACTGTTTTTT CASREWTGNEKLFF
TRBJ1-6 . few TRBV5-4 TGTGCCAGCAGAACTGACAGGAATAATTCACCCCTCCACTTT CASRTDRNNSPLHF
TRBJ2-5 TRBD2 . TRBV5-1 TGCGCCAGCAGCTCTGGCGGGGGGACCCAAGAGACCCAGTACTTC CASSSGGGTQETQYF
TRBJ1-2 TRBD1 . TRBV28 TGTGCCAGCAGCCGAGGGACAGCTCTCTTCTATGGCTACACCTTC CASSRGTALFYGYTF
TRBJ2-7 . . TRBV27 TGTGCCAGCAGTTTATACGGGCAGGGCTACGAGCAGTACTTC CASSLYGQGYEQYF
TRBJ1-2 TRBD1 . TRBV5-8 TGTGCCAGCAGCTTGGCACAGGGGGTGGACTATGGCTACACCTTC CASSLAQGVDYGYTF
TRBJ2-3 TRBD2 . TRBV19 TGTGCCAGTAGTGCAGCGGGGGGAGATACGCAGTATTTT CASSAAGGDTQYF
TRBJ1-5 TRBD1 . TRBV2 TGTGCCAGCAGTCCGCAGGGGGCGAGGCAGCCCCAGCATTTT CASSPQGARQPQHF
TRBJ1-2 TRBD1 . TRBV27 TGTGCCAGCACGACGCGAAGGGGGCCGGCTAACTATGGCTACACCTTC CASTTRRGPANYGYTF
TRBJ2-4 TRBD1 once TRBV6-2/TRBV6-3 TGTGCCAGCAGTTGGGCAGGGGGCATGTATAACATTCAGTACTTC CASSWAGGMYNIQYF
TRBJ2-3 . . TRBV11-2 TGTGCCAGCAGCCCAAGCACAGATACGCAGTATTTT CASSPSTDTQYF
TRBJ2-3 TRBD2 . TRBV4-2 TGTGCCAGCAGCCTCCTTAACGGGGGGGAGAGCACAGATACGCAGTATTTT CASSLLNGGESTDTQYF
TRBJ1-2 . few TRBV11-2 TGTGCCAGCAGCCCCAGGGGTGATGGCTACACCTTC CASSPRGDGYTF